This passage covers 29 T cell receptor beta chains from one sample sequenced in a study of human T cells and chemical hapten exposure. In TCRdb, the RACE reads were re-called with MiXCR into one record per CDR3 protein. This table holds around 99,000 distinct CDR3 sequences, approximately 11% found once. Time point here: patch test 2, 6 weeks after DPC sensitization. Described treatment: therapeutic diphenylcyclopropenone sensitization with weekly scalp DPC. Here the sequenced sample was whole blood, taken in connection with sensitization to the hapten diphenylcyclopropenone (DPC). These receptors were obtained from a man aged 40-49 years with alopecia areata. Some clones in this sample may be carry-over from other donors' samples.

This clonotype was found many times. The chain employs TRBV30 and TRBJ2-3, with TRBD1 identical over 7 bases. V lost 4 bases and J lost 3; bases outside the gene matches: 4. In germline, CDR1 is GTSNPN, CDR2 SVGIG (reference sequence). The CDR3 covers 13 residues. CDR3: CAWNRQGTDTQYF. The CDR3 nucleotides read TGTGCCTGGAACCGACAGGGTACAGATACGCAGTATTTT.

Many counts were recorded for this clonotype. For the CDR3, the DNA is TGTGCCAGCAGGGGGACTCCTGGCTACACCTTC. It translates to CASRGTPGYTF. The V call is TRBV7-2, the J call TRBJ1-2; D might be TRBD1 (5 bases). V was cut by 6 bases and J by 7 bases, with 9 bases left in between. From germline, CDR1 is SGHTA and CDR2 FQGNSA. The CDR3 extends over 11 amino acids.

The chain employs TRBV5-1 and TRBJ2-3, with D possibly TRBD2 on 5 matching bases. The CDR3 runs 17 residues. Germline V gene lookup returns CDR1 SGHRS and CDR2 YFSETQ. The V gene lost 0 bases and the J gene lost 0 bases, with 14 bases spanning the gap. The CDR3 here is CASSLAGGSPSTDTQYF. The DNA of the CDR3 is TGCGCCAGCAGCTTGGCCGGAGGTTCCCCAAGCACAGATACGCAGTATTTT.

V and J are TRBV29-1 and TRBJ2-3; no clear D gene. Trimming cost V 5 bases and J 4 bases, with 10 bases left between them. Germline V gene sequence: CDR1 SQVTM, CDR2 ANQGSEA. This CDR3 is 12 amino acids long. In DNA form, the CDR3 reads TGCAGCGTTAGTCGATCGGCAGATACGCAGTATTTT. Its protein product is CSVSRSADTQYF.

This clonotype was picked up a small number of times. The rearrangement links TRBV18 to TRBJ2-3; maybe TRBD2 (6 bases). V lost 2 bases and J lost 5, with 11 bases in between. Germline values: CDR1 KGHSH, CDR2 LQKENI. The CDR3 consists of 14 residues. This CDR3 is CASSPGGNRDTQYF. The CDR3 DNA sequence: TGTGCCAGCTCACCAGGGGGGAACCGAGATACGCAGTATTTT. Using reference TRBV18 and TRBJ2-3 for the parts outside the CDR3, the full variable domain is NAGVMQNPRHLVRRRGQEARLRCSPMKGHSHVYWYRQLPEEGLKFMVYLQKENIIDESGMPKERFSAEFPKEGPSILRIQQVVRGDSAAYFCASSPGGNRDTQYFGPGTRLTVL.

This clonotype appeared a few times. The chain has TRBV18 and TRBJ2-1; D assignment may be TRBD1 or TRBD2 (5 bases each). The germline V gene has CDR1 KGHSH and CDR2 LQKENI. V dropped 6 bases and J dropped 4 bases, with 13 bases sitting between them. The CDR3 consists of 14 residues. In DNA form, the CDR3 reads TGTGCCAGCTCTTGGGGGTCAGAATACAATGAGCAGTTCTTC. This translates into CASSWGSEYNEQFF.

The genes are TRBV6-5 and TRBJ1-4; no reliable D call. Between the trimmed V and J ends, which lost 0 bases and 8 bases, there was a span of 10 bases. The CDR3 consists of 14 residues. Germline V CDR1 and CDR2: MNHEY, SVGAGI. This chain's CDR3 is CASSYSSKREKLFF. The CDR3 nucleotides read TGTGCCAGCAGTTACTCGAGTAAAAGGGAAAAACTGTTTTTT.

The table lists this clonotype with many counts. The CDR3 sequence is CASSLLARGSTDTQYF. The CDR3 DNA is TGTGCCAGCAGCTTACTGGCCAGGGGAAGCACAGATACGCAGTATTTT. The J gene is TRBJ2-3, the V gene TRBV11-2; D perhaps matches TRBD1 (6 bases). In germline, CDR1 is SGHAT, CDR2 FQNNGV. The CDR3 runs 16 residues. Trimming removed 2 bases from V and 0 bases from J, with 12 bases in between.

The chain joins TRBV10-3 to TRBJ2-5; weak D call: TRBD1 (5 bases). V lost 0 bases to trimming and J lost 5 bases, with 19 bases between them. CDR3 size: 17 residues. Germline V CDR1 and CDR2: ENHRY, SYGVKD. The CDR3 DNA sequence: TGTGCCATCAGTGAGTCGGCTTTGACAGTCGAAAAGGAGACCCAGTACTTC. Translated: CAISESALTVEKETQYF.

The chain joins TRBV20-1 to TRBJ2-4; 8 nucleotides align to TRBD1. Germline V gives CDR1 DFQATT, CDR2 SNEGSKA (reference sequence). The CDR3 covers 17 residues. V lost 6 bases and J lost 0; bases outside the gene matches: 13. Here the CDR3 reads CSAGAAGGEVAKNIQYF. In DNA, the CDR3 is TGCAGTGCCGGGGCGGCAGGGGGCGAGGTAGCCAAAAACATTCAGTACTTC.

This clonotype was picked up a small number of times. The chain employs TRBV6-5 and TRBJ2-7; D may be TRBD2 (7 bases). This CDR3 spans 14 amino acids. Germline V gene sequence: CDR1 MNHEY, CDR2 SVGAGI. Trimming cost V 7 bases and J 0 bases, with 13 bases left between them. The CDR3 sequence is CASTWGGASYEQYF. CDR3 DNA: TGTGCCAGCACCTGGGGGGGGGCCTCCTACGAGCAGTACTTC.

CDR3 sequence: CASSVDRGGQETQYF. The CDR3 DNA is TGTGCCAGCTCCGTCGATAGGGGAGGTCAAGAGACCCAGTACTTC. V usage is TRBV18 and J usage is TRBJ2-5, with TRBD2 as a possible D gene (6 bases). The CDR3 spans 15 residues. In germline, CDR1 is KGHSH, CDR2 LQKENI. V was pared by 6 bases and J by 2 bases, with 16 bases between.

This clonotype was counted a few times. This sequence joins TRBV7-2 and TRBJ1-2; D perhaps matches TRBD1 (6 bases). This CDR3 comprises 13 residues. Trimming cost V 4 bases and J 6 bases, with 12 bases left between them. Germline V CDR1 and CDR2: SGHTA, FQGNSA. The CDR3 nucleotides are TGTGCCAGCAGCTCACAGGGATCTGATGGCTACACCTTC. Translating it yields CASSSQGSDGYTF.

This clonotype was recorded at least ten times. In DNA form, the CDR3 reads TGTGCCAGCAGTTTCGGACAGACTGGCTACACCTTC. Amino acid sequence: CASSFGQTGYTF. V usage is TRBV12-3 or TRBV12-4 and J usage is TRBJ1-2, with D perhaps TRBD1 (6 bases). The CDR3 runs 12 residues. Trimming stripped 3 bases from V and 7 bases from J, with 9 bases between.

The rearrangement uses TRBV6-1 and TRBJ2-1; 10 nucleotides line up with TRBD2. Germline assignment: CDR1 MNHNS and CDR2 SASEGT. This CDR3 contains 19 residues. Trimming took 7 bases from V and 2 from J; bases not matched to a gene: 17. The CDR3 DNA reads TGTGCCAGCATCCTAAACCGGGGGTTGAGCGGGAGGGCCTACAATGAGCAGTTCTTC. This sequence encodes CASILNRGLSGRAYNEQFF.

The rearrangement uses TRBV7-9 and TRBJ2-5, with D uncertain. CDR1 SEHNR and CDR2 FQNEAQ come from the germline V gene (reference sequence). The CDR3 totals 15 residues. Trimming took 5 bases from V and 2 from J, leaving 15 bases between them. The CDR3 loop reads CASSPRLDQQETQYF. In nucleotides, the CDR3 is TGTGCCAGCAGCCCGCGACTGGACCAGCAAGAGACCCAGTACTTC.

This clonotype was observed a few times. The chain recombines TRBV20-1 with TRBJ2-6; D uncertain. Between the trimmed V and J ends, which lost 3 bases and 0 bases, there was a span of 9 bases. Germline CDR1 reads DFQATT; CDR2 reads SNEGSKA (reference sequence). CDR3 length equals 15 residues. The CDR3, as DNA: TGCAGTGCTAGTAATCCCCGCTCTGGGGCCAACGTCCTGACTTTC. Its protein product is CSASNPRSGANVLTF.

The genes are TRBV6-6 and TRBJ2-7, with 11 bases matching TRBD2. This CDR3 region has 14 residues. Unmatched junction bases numbered 3, after V lost 5 bases and J lost 3 bases. Germline V gives CDR1 MNHNY, CDR2 SVGAGI (reference sequence). The CDR3 reads CASSQGLAVYEQYV. CDR3 nucleotides: TGTGCCAGCAGTCAGGGACTAGCGGTCTACGAGCAGTACGTC.

This clonotype was observed many times. The rearrangement joins TRBV18 to TRBJ1-1; no clear D gene. Trimming left V 4 bases short and J 6 bases short, with 12 bases between. The CDR3 extends over 13 amino acids. Germline lookup yields CDR1 KGHSH and CDR2 LQKENI. The CDR3: CASSQREQAEAFF. The CDR3 coding sequence is TGTGCCAGCTCACAGAGAGAACAAGCTGAAGCTTTCTTT. Variable domain in full (rest from reference TRBV18 and TRBJ1-1): NAGVMQNPRHLVRRRGQEARLRCSPMKGHSHVYWYRQLPEEGLKFMVYLQKENIIDESGMPKERFSAEFPKEGPSILRIQQVVRGDSAAYFCASSQREQAEAFFGQGTRLTVV.

This clonotype was seen a handful of times. This chain joins TRBV12-3 or TRBV12-4 and TRBJ2-1, with D possibly TRBD2 on 6 matching bases. The CDR3 runs 16 residues. The V end was cut by 1 base, the J end by 1 base, with 11 bases between. Written as DNA, the CDR3 is TGTGCCAGCAGTTTAGTTCGGGACTGGTCCTACAATGAGCAGTTCTTC. Translating gives CASSLVRDWSYNEQFF.

The chain recombines TRBV7-3 with TRBJ1-5; tentative D call: TRBD1 (6 bases). The CDR3 is 15 residues long. Germline V gives CDR1 SGHTA, CDR2 FQGTGA. V lost 5 bases and J 4 bases, leaving 15 bases between the germline ends. CDR3 bases: TGTGCCAGCAGCCCCGAAGGGGGGGCGAATCAGCCCCAGCATTTT. Its protein is CASSPEGGANQPQHF.

This rearrangement joins TRBV5-5 to TRBJ1-1; D not resolved. Trimming removed 4 bases at V and 5 bases at J, with 21 bases between. This CDR3 has 16 amino acids. Per germline, CDR1 SGHKS and CDR2 YYEKEE (reference sequence). CDR3 sequence: CASSPSGPDLSTEAFF. In nucleotides, the CDR3 is TGTGCCAGCAGCCCTTCGGGTCCCGACTTGAGTACTGAAGCTTTCTTT.

The table lists this clonotype with a few counts. V gene TRBV12-3 or TRBV12-4 combines with J gene TRBJ1-4; D is ambiguous. Trimming shortened V by 8 bases and J by 7 bases, and 14 bases separated the two germline ends. This CDR3 region has 13 residues. The CDR3 nucleotides read TGTGCCAGCTCTATCGGAGTAGGTGAAAAACTGTTTTTT. Amino acids: CASSIGVGEKLFF.

This clonotype appeared a few times. The V and J genes are TRBV19 and TRBJ2-5; D remains ambiguous. Trimming cost V 1 base and J 5 bases, with 5 bases left between them. The germline V gene has CDR1 LNHDA and CDR2 SQIVND (reference sequence). The CDR3 runs 12 residues. DNA for the CDR3: TGTGCCAGTAGTATAGGTACCGAGACCCAGTACTTC. It yields the protein CASSIGTETQYF. The full variable domain, in which reference TRBV19 and TRBJ2-5 provide the parts outside the CDR3, is DGGITQSPKYLFRKEGQNVTLSCEQNLNHDAMYWYRQDPGQGLRLIYYSQIVNDFQKGDIAEGYSVSREKKESFPLTVTSAQKNPTAFYLCASSIGTETQYFGPGTRLLVL.

This clonotype is medium-sized (0.01 to 0.1%) in the sample. This chain joins TRBV5-1 and TRBJ1-5, with D possibly being TRBD1 (6 bases). Germline CDR1 is SGHRS and CDR2 is YFSETQ. V was trimmed by 0 bases and J by 5 bases, leaving 12 bases between them. The length of the CDR3 is 15 residues. CDR3 protein: CASSLVGGPDQPQHF. In nucleotides, the CDR3 is TGCGCCAGCAGCTTGGTGGGGGGGCCGGATCAGCCCCAGCATTTT.

CDR3 loop: CASTWGTGSDTQYF. CDR3 DNA sequence: TGTGCCAGCACCTGGGGGACAGGGTCAGATACGCAGTATTTT. The chain joins TRBV11-2 to TRBJ2-3; 9 positions agree with TRBD1. Germline CDR1 SGHAT, CDR2 FQNNGV. There are 14 residues in the CDR3. The V gene end was trimmed by 7 bases and the J gene end by 4 bases; junction bases not matched to a gene: 6.

V is TRBV7-8 and J is TRBJ2-5, with 8 bases matching TRBD1. Germline CDR1 is SGHVS and CDR2 is FQNEAQ. The ends lost 5 bases at V and 1 base at J; junction bases unmatched: 6. This CDR3 region has 15 residues. CDR3 loop: CASSLPTGGQETQYF. DNA for the CDR3: TGTGCCAGCAGCCTCCCTACAGGGGGCCAAGAGACCCAGTACTTC. Filled out from reference TRBV7-8 and TRBJ2-5, the complete variable domain reads GAGVSQSPRYKVAKRGQDVALRCDPISGHVSLFWYQQALGQGPEFLTYFQNEAQLDKSGLPSDRFFAERPEGSVSTLKIQRTQQEDSAVYLCASSLPTGGQETQYFGPGTRLLVL.

In this sample, this clonotype turned up many times. The gene calls are TRBV9 and TRBJ1-3; TRBD1 might be the D (5 bases). Per the germline V gene, CDR1 is SGDLS and CDR2 is YYNGEE. This CDR3 comprises 16 residues. V lost 0 bases and J lost 0, with 10 bases in between. For the CDR3, the DNA is TGTGCCAGCAGCGTAGGGGACGGACTCTCTGGAAACACCATATATTTT. Residues: CASSVGDGLSGNTIYF. Using reference TRBV9 and TRBJ1-3 for the parts outside the CDR3, the full variable domain is DSGVTQTPKHLITATGQRVTLRCSPRSGDLSVYWYQQSLDQGLQFLIQYYNGEERAKGNILERFSAQQFPDLHSELNLSSLELGDSALYFCASSVGDGLSGNTIYFGEGSWLTVV.

This clonotype showed up just a few times. The genes are TRBV7-6 and TRBJ2-1; D may be TRBD1 (5 bases). The germline gives CDR1 SGHVS, CDR2 FNYEAQ. This CDR3 spans 13 amino acids. Trimming pared 1 base from V and 9 bases from J, leaving 10 bases between. Here the CDR3 reads CASSLDRYREQFF. The DNA of the CDR3 is TGTGCCAGCAGCTTAGACAGGTATCGTGAGCAGTTCTTC.